The TCR beta chain under discussion was sequenced for a study of regulatory T cells in long-lasting Graves disease. Notes on the study in general: Favored gene segments in persistent disease were TRBV28, TRBJ1-2 and TRBJ2-5. Shared public clonotypes totalled approximately 3,000 in persistent patients, compared with 966 in new patients.

Time point meaning: newly diagnosed GD, antithyroid drugs for less than 3 months. TCR sequences were obtained from RNA taken from PBMCs. Germline lookup yields CDR1 SNHLY and CDR2 FYNNEI. The CDR3 runs 11 residues. V shed 10 bases and J shed 5 bases, with 8 bases lying between them. This clonotype has more than one count but fewer than ten. Its antigen is unidentified. CDR3 regions were amplified by Arm-PCR using iRepertoire HTBI primers to build TCR beta libraries. Per the authors' pipeline: Among the samples, around 60 TRBV and 13 to 15 TRBJ segments were identified. From the multiplex PCR reads, TCRdb called clonotypes with MiXCR, one entry per CDR3 protein. The V and J calls reflect TCRdb's pipeline rather than the authors' work. This table holds 420,000 or so distinct CDR3 sequences, roughly 15% found once. The sample was also linked to a second study, of T cells in Graves' hyperthyroidism and ophthalmopathy.

The receptor's source is a woman between 18 and 29 years old with Graves disease. This specimen was peripheral blood mononuclear cells (PBMCs), taken at new diagnosis, from a patient treated with antithyroid drugs. The chain couples TRBV2 to TRBJ2-2; no firm D call. This chain's CDR3 is CAITKTGELFF. The CDR3 DNA reads TGTGCCATCACCAAGACCGGGGAGCTGTTTTTT.